This is a list of T cell receptor beta chains from one sample in a study of blood T cell repertoires in COVID-19. Measured with immunoSEQ multiplex PCR; TCRdb has only the in-frame clones, and not every one. The sample comprises 250,000 to 350,000 clones, about nine tenths of which are singletons, and 6.3% rests with the top ten. Material: peripheral blood. These TCRs come from a woman in her forties or fifties with COVID-19, enrolled during active disease. CDR3s include the opening cysteine and the closing phenylalanine or tryptophan. A D gene is named only where the DNA matches it firmly. The size entry is marked missing in some rows and otherwise reads once, few, many or a size class.

>-|TRBJ1-4|16|TRBV5-4|-
CASSSGGFATNEKLFF
TGTGCCAGCAGCTCCGGCGGATTTGCAACTAATGAAAAACTGTTTTTT
>-|TRBJ1-6|14|TRBV27|-
CATLASSYNSPLHF
TGTGCCACCCTCGCCAGCTCCTATAATTCACCCCTCCACTTT
>-|TRBJ2-3|15|TRBV7-9|TRBD2
CASSDTSGRGDTQYF
TGTGCCAGCAGCGATACTAGCGGGAGGGGAGATACGCAGTATTTT
>-|TRBJ2-3|14|TRBV30|TRBD2
CAWNVAGGGNTQYF
TGTGCCTGGAATGTGGCCGGGGGGGGGAATACGCAGTATTTT
>-|TRBJ2-7|18|TRBV3-1/TRBV3-2|TRBD2
CASSQLRSGASGTYEQYF
TGTGCCAGCAGCCAGCTCAGGTCGGGTGCTAGCGGCACCTACGAGCAGTACTTC
>once|TRBJ2-7|13|TRBV9|TRBD1
CASSQGQTYEQYF
TGTGCCAGCAGCCAGGGACAGACCTACGAGCAGTACTTC
>-|TRBJ2-2|12|TRBV20-1|-
CSASNNGGELFF
TGCAGTGCTAGTAACAATGGCGGGGAGCTGTTTTTT
>-|TRBJ1-5|12|TRBV7-9|-
CASSLAEQPQHF
TGTGCCAGCAGCTTAGCGGAGCAGCCCCAGCATTTT
>-|TRBJ2-3|18|TRBV7-6|TRBD2
CASSSSLGAGGPPDTQYF
TGTGCCAGCAGCTCCTCTCTCGGAGCGGGAGGGCCCCCAGATACGCAGTATTTT
>-|TRBJ2-7|16|TRBV7-9|TRBD1
CASSSVRDRGIYEQYF
TGTGCCAGCAGCTCCGTCCGGGACAGGGGTATCTACGAGCAGTACTTC
>-|TRBJ1-3|13|TRBV5-8|-
CASSFGRGSSIYF
TGTGCCAGCAGCTTTGGTCGGGGGAGCTCCATATATTTT
>-|TRBJ1-4|13|TRBV18|-
CASSQGVEEKLFF
TGTGCCAGCTCTCAGGGTGTGGAAGAAAAACTGTTTTTT
>once|TRBJ2-1|19|TRBV18|-
CASSISQYTSGSTYNEQFF
TGTGCCAGCTCGATATCACAATACACATCCGGGAGTACCTACAATGAGCAGTTCTTC
>-|TRBJ1-1|13|TRBV15|TRBD1
CATSAGTGTEAFF
TGTGCCACCAGCGCCGGGACAGGGACTGAAGCTTTCTTT
>-|TRBJ2-1|16|TRBV27|TRBD2
CASSAGPGGPSNEQFF
TGTGCCAGCAGTGCAGGTCCGGGAGGGCCTTCCAATGAGCAGTTCTTC
>few|TRBJ1-1|15|TRBV5-1|-
CASSSSRGLNTEAFF
TGCGCCAGCAGCTCGTCAAGGGGGTTGAACACTGAAGCTTTCTTT
>-|TRBJ2-7|14|TRBV7-6|TRBD1
CASSPDRGIYEQYF
TGTGCCAGCAGCCCAGACAGGGGGATTTACGAGCAGTACTTC
>-|TRBJ1-1|11|TRBV9|-
CASRDYTEAFF
TGTGCCAGCAGAGACTATACTGAAGCTTTCTTT
>-|TRBJ1-1|14|TRBV4-1|TRBD1
CASSQPGGRTEAFF
TGCGCCAGCAGCCAGCCAGGGGGCAGGACTGAAGCTTTCTTT
>-|TRBJ1-1|14|TRBV2|-
CASSEDSRVTEAFF
TGTGCCAGCAGTGAGGACAGTCGGGTCACTGAAGCTTTCTTT
>-|TRBJ2-7|15|TRBV6-5|TRBD2
CASSSPTSGRAEQYF
TGTGCCAGCAGCTCCCCGACTAGCGGGAGAGCTGAGCAGTACTTC
>-|TRBJ1-4|17|TRBV2|-
CASSGVPAEATNEKLFF
TGTGCCAGCAGTGGGGTCCCAGCAGAGGCAACTAATGAAAAACTGTTTTTT
>-|TRBJ1-1|13|TRBV19|-
CASSLGRNTEAFF
TGTGCCAGTAGTTTAGGGAGGAACACTGAAGCTTTCTTT
>-|TRBJ2-7|15|TRBV6-2/TRBV6-3|-
CASSDKAGSSYEQYF
TGTGCCAGCAGTGACAAGGCGGGCTCCTCCTACGAGCAGTACTTC
>-|TRBJ2-3|19|TRBV4-1|TRBD2
CASSQKPGLAGGGSDTQYF
TGCGCCAGCAGCCAAAAGCCGGGACTAGCGGGAGGTGGATCAGATACGCAGTATTTT
>-|TRBJ1-2|18|TRBV18|TRBD1
CASSLLGGPPSGTYGYTF
TGTGCCAGCTCATTACTAGGGGGCCCGCCCTCAGGGACCTATGGCTACACCTTC
>-|TRBJ1-2|15|TRBV25-1|-
CASSEQRDSDPGYTF
TGTGCCAGCAGTGAACAACGGGACTCAGACCCTGGCTACACCTTC
>-|TRBJ2-1|15|TRBV6-5|TRBD2
CASSYSRTSGNEQFF
TGTGCCAGCAGTTACTCTCGGACTAGCGGGAATGAGCAGTTCTTC
>few|TRBJ1-5|15|TRBV6-5|TRBD1
CASSSGQGQNQPQHF
TGTGCCAGCAGTTCTGGACAGGGCCAAAATCAGCCCCAGCATTTT
>-|TRBJ2-2|12|TRBV7-6|-
CASSLAIGELFF
TGTGCCAGCAGCTTAGCCATCGGGGAGCTGTTTTTT
>once|TRBJ1-5|14|TRBV23-1|TRBD1
CASKLGGAVQPQHF
TGCGCCAGCAAACTAGGGGGCGCGGTTCAGCCCCAGCATTTT
>-|TRBJ1-5|16|TRBV19|-
CASSVGGGLGNQPQHF
TGTGCCAGTAGTGTCGGGGGGGGTTTGGGCAATCAGCCCCAGCATTTT
>-|TRBJ1-1|15|TRBV29-1|TRBD1
CSFAGDSLMNTEAFF
TGCAGCTTTGCGGGGGACAGCCTCATGAACACTGAAGCTTTCTTT
>once|TRBJ1-3|14|TRBV2|TRBD1
CASMDRATGNTIYF
TGTGCCAGCATGGACAGGGCGACTGGAAACACCATATATTTT